Listed here is a single T cell receptor beta chain. This specimen belongs to a study of blood T cell repertoires in COVID-19. Whole-study context: PBMCs, B-cell-depleted T cells, or T cells were the source of the cDNA or gDNA that made up the material.

The trim removed 0 bases at V and 8 bases at J, leaving 0 bases unmatched. The CDR3 is 13 amino acids. Germline CDR1 and CDR2: MRHNA and SNTAGT. The data were produced by immunoSEQ multiplex PCR, yet TCRdb's version contains in-frame clones alone and is incomplete. This table has 110,000 or so clones, around 85% appearing once. The chain couples TRBV6-4 to TRBJ1-2, with 10 bases fitting TRBD1. Sample: peripheral blood. The origin of this receptor is a man aged 45-65 years with acute or convalescent COVID-19. Here the CDR3 DNA reads TGTGCCAGCAGTGACTCGACAGGGGGCGGCTACACCTTC. Its protein is CASSDSTGGGYTF.